A selection of T cell receptor beta chains follows, all from one sample in a study of radiotherapy plus CTLA-4 blockade in lung cancer. Libraries were prepared by immunoSEQ multiplex PCR; TCRdb keeps only in-frame clonotypes and omits some of them. The data hold around 100,000 clones, with approximately 80% observed a single time. The source material was peripheral blood, sampled from a patient treated with radiotherapy plus ipilimumab. The receptors stem from a human donor with non-small cell lung cancer that progressed on radiotherapy plus ipilimumab. Some clones in this sample may be carry-over from other donors' samples. The CDR3 runs from the conserved cysteine through the conserved F or W. The D gene is left open where the match is weak. For some rows the clone size is stated as once, few or many, or as a class when expanded; others skip it.

J gene: TRBJ1-5; clone size: .; V gene: TRBV6-5; D gene: .; CDR3 protein: CASKGLGNQPQHF; CDR3 DNA: TGTGCCAGCAAGGGGTTAGGCAATCAGCCCCAGCATTTT
J gene: TRBJ1-5; clone size: .; V gene: TRBV5-4; D gene: .; CDR3 protein: CASSSGGNQPQHF; CDR3 DNA: TGTGCCAGCAGCTCGGGGGGCAATCAGCCCCAGCATTTT
J gene: TRBJ2-5; clone size: .; V gene: TRBV15; D gene: TRBD1; CDR3 protein: CATSRDTRGPTQYF; CDR3 DNA: TGTGCCACCAGCAGAGATACCAGGGGGCCGACCCAGTACTTC
J gene: TRBJ1-2; clone size: .; V gene: TRBV19; D gene: .; CDR3 protein: CASSIVGTQAGYTF; CDR3 DNA: TGTGCCAGTAGTATAGTAGGGACGCAGGCTGGCTACACCTTC
J gene: TRBJ1-2; clone size: .; V gene: TRBV29-1; D gene: .; CDR3 protein: CSVHLVSGYGYTF; CDR3 DNA: TGCAGCGTCCATCTCGTTTCAGGGTATGGCTACACCTTC
J gene: TRBJ2-5; clone size: .; V gene: TRBV5-5; D gene: TRBD2; CDR3 protein: CASSLSTGGLTSETQYF; CDR3 DNA: TGTGCCAGCAGCTTGAGTACGGGGGGGCTAACTTCAGAGACCCAGTACTTC
J gene: TRBJ1-2; clone size: few; V gene: TRBV7-2; D gene: TRBD1; CDR3 protein: CASSRYILSRDSYGYTF; CDR3 DNA: TGTGCCAGCAGCCGATATATTCTCAGCCGGGACAGCTATGGCTACACCTTC
J gene: TRBJ1-1; clone size: .; V gene: TRBV27; D gene: TRBD1; CDR3 protein: CASSLQGVWTEAFF; CDR3 DNA: TGTGCCAGCAGTTTACAGGGGGTATGGACTGAAGCTTTCTTT
J gene: TRBJ1-2; clone size: .; V gene: TRBV7-6; D gene: .; CDR3 protein: CVSSLEGYDGYTF; CDR3 DNA: TGTGTCAGCAGCTTAGAGGGTTACGATGGCTACACCTTC
J gene: TRBJ2-2; clone size: .; V gene: TRBV5-4; D gene: TRBD2; CDR3 protein: CASSPMTSGGADGELFF; CDR3 DNA: TGTGCCAGCAGCCCAATGACTAGCGGGGGGGCCGACGGGGAGCTGTTTTTT
J gene: TRBJ2-5; clone size: few; V gene: TRBV27; D gene: .; CDR3 protein: CASSFIGAKYQETQYF; CDR3 DNA: TGTGCCAGCAGTTTTATCGGGGCGAAGTACCAAGAGACCCAGTACTTC
J gene: TRBJ2-7; clone size: .; V gene: TRBV7-9; D gene: TRBD1; CDR3 protein: CASSLASAGGYFDEQYF; CDR3 DNA: TGTGCCAGCAGCTTAGCGTCTGCAGGGGGCTATTTTGACGAGCAGTACTTC
J gene: TRBJ1-2; clone size: .; V gene: TRBV2; D gene: TRBD1; CDR3 protein: CASSAGTGPGFSLGYTF; CDR3 DNA: TGTGCCAGCAGTGCAGGGACAGGTCCCGGTTTTTCGCTTGGCTACACCTTC
J gene: TRBJ2-2; clone size: .; V gene: TRBV7-3; D gene: TRBD2; CDR3 protein: CASSSPRGVRTGELFF; CDR3 DNA: TGTGCCAGCAGCTCCCCCCGGGGGGTGAGAACCGGGGAGCTGTTTTTT
J gene: TRBJ2-7; clone size: few; V gene: TRBV7-9; D gene: .; CDR3 protein: CASSLDRDASYEQYF; CDR3 DNA: TGTGCCAGCAGCTTAGACAGGGATGCTTCTTACGAGCAGTACTTC
J gene: TRBJ1-2; clone size: .; V gene: TRBV6-1; D gene: .; CDR3 protein: CASSGPRIRLGYGYTF; CDR3 DNA: TGTGCCAGCAGTGGACCTAGGATCAGGCTAGGCTATGGCTACACCTTC